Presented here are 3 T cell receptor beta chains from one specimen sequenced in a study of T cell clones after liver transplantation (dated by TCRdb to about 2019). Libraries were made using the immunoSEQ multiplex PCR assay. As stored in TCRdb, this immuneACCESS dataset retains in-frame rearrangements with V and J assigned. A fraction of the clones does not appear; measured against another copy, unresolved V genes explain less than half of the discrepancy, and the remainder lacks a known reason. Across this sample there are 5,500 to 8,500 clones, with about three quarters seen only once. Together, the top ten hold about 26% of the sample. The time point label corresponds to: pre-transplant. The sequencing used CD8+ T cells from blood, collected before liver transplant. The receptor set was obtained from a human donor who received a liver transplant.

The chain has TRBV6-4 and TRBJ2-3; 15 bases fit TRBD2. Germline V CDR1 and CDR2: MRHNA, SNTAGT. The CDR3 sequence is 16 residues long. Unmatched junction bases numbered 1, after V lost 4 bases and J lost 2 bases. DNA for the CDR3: TGTGCCAGCAGTGGGACTAGCGGGGGGGCCACAGATACGCAGTATTTT. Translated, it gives CASSGTSGGATDTQYF.

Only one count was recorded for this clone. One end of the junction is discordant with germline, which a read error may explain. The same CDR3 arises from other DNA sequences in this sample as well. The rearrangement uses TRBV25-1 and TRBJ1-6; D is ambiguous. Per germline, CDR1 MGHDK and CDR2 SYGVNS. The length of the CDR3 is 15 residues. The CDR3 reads CASSDYGLYNSPLHF. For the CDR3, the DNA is TGTGCCAGCAGTGACTACGGACTGTATAATTCGCCCCTCCACTTT.

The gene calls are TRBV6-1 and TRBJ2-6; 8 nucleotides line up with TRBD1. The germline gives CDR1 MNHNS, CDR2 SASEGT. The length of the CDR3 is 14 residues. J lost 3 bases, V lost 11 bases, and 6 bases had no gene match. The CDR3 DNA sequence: TGTGCCGGATTAGACAGGGGTGGGGCCAACGTCCTGACTTTC. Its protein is CAGLDRGGANVLTF.